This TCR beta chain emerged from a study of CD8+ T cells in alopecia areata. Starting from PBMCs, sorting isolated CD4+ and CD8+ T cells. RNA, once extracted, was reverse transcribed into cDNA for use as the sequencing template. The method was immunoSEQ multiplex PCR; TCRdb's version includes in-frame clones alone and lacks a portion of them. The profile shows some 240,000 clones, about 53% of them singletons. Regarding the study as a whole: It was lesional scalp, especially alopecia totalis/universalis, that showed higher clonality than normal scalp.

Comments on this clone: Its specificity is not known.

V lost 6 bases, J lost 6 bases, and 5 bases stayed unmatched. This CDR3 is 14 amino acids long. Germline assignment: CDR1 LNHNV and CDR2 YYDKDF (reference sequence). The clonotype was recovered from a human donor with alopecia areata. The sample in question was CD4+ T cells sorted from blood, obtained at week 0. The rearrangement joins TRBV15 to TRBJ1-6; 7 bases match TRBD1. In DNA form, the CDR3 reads TGTGCCACCAGTAGGGACAGAGCTAATTCACCCCTCCACTTT. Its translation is CATSRDRANSPLHF.